Reported below is one T cell receptor beta chain. Looked up from germline, CDR1 is LGHNA and CDR2 is YNFKEQ. The V and J ends lost 0 bases and 9 bases, in that order; junction bases with no gene match: 6. The CDR3 contains 15 residues. The sample originates from a study of T cell changes during pregnancy in multiple sclerosis. The assay was immunoSEQ multiplex PCR, and TCRdb's table has in-frame clones only and misses some. The data contain under 85,000 clones, approximately 90% of them seen just once; the ten biggest clones take up around 1.5%. The sample here was peripheral blood, taken in the third trimester of pregnancy. The sequence was obtained from a female donor with multiple sclerosis, enrolled in a pregnancy study. The V call is TRBV4-2, the J call TRBJ2-1, with 9 bases fitting TRBD2. CDR3 DNA sequence: TGTGCCAGCAGCCAAGATCTGGCGGGGGGGGGTGAGCAGTTCTTC. Amino acids: CASSQDLAGGGEQFF.